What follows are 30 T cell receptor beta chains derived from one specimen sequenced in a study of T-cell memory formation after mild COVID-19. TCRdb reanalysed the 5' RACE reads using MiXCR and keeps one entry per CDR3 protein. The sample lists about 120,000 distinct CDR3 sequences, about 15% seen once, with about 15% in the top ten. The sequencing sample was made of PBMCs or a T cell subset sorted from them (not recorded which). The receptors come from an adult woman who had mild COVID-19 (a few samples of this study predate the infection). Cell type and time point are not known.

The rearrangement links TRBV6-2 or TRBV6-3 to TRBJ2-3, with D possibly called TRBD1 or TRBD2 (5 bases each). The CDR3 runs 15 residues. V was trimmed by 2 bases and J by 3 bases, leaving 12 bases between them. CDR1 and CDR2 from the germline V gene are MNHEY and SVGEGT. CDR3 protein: CASSYPRDVTDTQYF. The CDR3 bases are TGTGCCAGCAGTTACCCCCGGGACGTAACAGATACGCAGTATTTT.

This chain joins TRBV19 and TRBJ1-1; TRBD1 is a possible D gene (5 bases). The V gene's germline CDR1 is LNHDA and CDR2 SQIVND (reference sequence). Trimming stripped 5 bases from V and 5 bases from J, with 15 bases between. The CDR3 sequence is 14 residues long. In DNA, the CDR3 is TGTGCCAGTAGTCTGGCAGGGTTCGGTACTGAAGCTTTCTTT. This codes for CASSLAGFGTEAFF.

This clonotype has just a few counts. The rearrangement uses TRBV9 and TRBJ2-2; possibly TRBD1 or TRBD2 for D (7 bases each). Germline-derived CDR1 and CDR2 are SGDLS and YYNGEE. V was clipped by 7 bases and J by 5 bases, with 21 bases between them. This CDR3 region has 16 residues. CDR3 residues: CASGRGQWGWTGELFF. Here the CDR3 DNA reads TGTGCCAGCGGGAGGGGACAGTGGGGTTGGACCGGGGAGCTGTTTTTT.

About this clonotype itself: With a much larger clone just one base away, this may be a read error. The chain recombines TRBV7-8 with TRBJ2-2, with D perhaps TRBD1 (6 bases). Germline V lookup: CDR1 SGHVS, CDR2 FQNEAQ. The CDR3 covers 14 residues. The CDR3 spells CASSTRARAGEMFF. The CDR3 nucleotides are TGTGCCAGCAGCACCCGGGCTCGGGCAGGGGAGATGTTTTTT.

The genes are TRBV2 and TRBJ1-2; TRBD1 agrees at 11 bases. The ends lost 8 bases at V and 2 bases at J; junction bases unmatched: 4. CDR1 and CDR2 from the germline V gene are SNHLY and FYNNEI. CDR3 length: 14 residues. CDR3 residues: CASEGQGGNYGYTF. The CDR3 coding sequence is TGTGCCAGCGAGGGACAGGGGGGGAACTATGGCTACACCTTC.

The CDR3 bases are TGCGCCAGCAGCCAAGAACTCGGGGGAGGGGTCTATGGCTACACCTTC. Translated, it gives CASSQELGGGVYGYTF. This rearrangement joins TRBV4-3 to TRBJ1-2; D may be TRBD1 (5 bases). This CDR3 has 16 amino acids. From germline, CDR1 is LGHNA and CDR2 YSLEER. V dropped 0 bases and J dropped 4 bases, with 15 bases sitting between them.

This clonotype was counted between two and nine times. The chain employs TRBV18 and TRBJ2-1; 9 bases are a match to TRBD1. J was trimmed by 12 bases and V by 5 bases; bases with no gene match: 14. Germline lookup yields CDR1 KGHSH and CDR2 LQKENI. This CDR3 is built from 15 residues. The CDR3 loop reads CASSAGTGTLQAQFF. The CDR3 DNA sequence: TGTGCCAGCTCAGCCGGGACAGGGACCCTACAGGCGCAGTTCTTC. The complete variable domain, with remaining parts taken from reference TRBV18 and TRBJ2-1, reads NAGVMQNPRHLVRRRGQEARLRCSPMKGHSHVYWYRQLPEEGLKFMVYLQKENIIDESGMPKERFSAEFPKEGPSILRIQQVVRGDSAAYFCASSAGTGTLQAQFFGPGTRLTVL.

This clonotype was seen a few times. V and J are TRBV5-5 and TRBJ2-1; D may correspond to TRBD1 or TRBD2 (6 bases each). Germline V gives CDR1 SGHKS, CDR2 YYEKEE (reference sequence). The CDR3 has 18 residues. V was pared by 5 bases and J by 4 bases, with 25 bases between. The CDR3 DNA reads TGTGCCAGCAGTCCGTCTCCGGTGCCGGGGGCCCTATACAATGAGCAGTTCTTC. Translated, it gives CASSPSPVPGALYNEQFF.

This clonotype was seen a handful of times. The CDR3 region has the DNA TGTGCCAGCAGTTTTCTCCCTCCCGACTCCACAGATACGCAGTATTTT. This encodes CASSFLPPDSTDTQYF. The chain recombines TRBV12-3 or TRBV12-4 with TRBJ2-3; D is unclear. The germline V and J ends were trimmed by 3 bases and 2 bases, with 15 bases remaining between them. This CDR3 is 16 amino acids long.

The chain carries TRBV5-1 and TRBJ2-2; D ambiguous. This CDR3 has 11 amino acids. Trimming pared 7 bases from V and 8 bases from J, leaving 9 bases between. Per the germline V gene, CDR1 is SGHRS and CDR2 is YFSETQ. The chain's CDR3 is CASGRAGELFF. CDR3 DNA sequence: TGCGCCAGCGGGCGTGCGGGGGAGCTGTTTTTT.

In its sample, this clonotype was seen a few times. CDR3 loop: CASSPGTTSGITYNEQFF. DNA of the CDR3: TGCGCCAGCAGCCCCGGGACGACTAGCGGGATTACCTACAATGAGCAGTTCTTC. The rearrangement links TRBV5-1 to TRBJ2-1; 11 bases match TRBD2. Trimming at V came to 4 bases and at J to 2 bases, leaving 11 bases not matched to a gene. The germline gives CDR1 SGHRS, CDR2 YFSETQ. The CDR3 loop spans 18 amino acids.

CDR3 loop: CASSPSPDHGYTF. The CDR3 bases are TGTGCCAGCTCACCTAGTCCAGATCATGGCTACACCTTC. The rearrangement uses TRBV18 and TRBJ1-2; D ambiguous. The germline CDR1 and CDR2 sequences are KGHSH and LQKENI. Between the trimmed V and J ends, which lost 3 bases and 6 bases, there was a span of 11 bases. This CDR3 comprises 13 residues.

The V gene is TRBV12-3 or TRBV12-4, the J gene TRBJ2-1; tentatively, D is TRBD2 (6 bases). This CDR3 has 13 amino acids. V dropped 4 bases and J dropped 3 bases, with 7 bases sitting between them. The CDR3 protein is CASSSEGYNEQFF. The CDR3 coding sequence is TGTGCCAGCAGTTCGGAGGGCTACAATGAGCAGTTCTTC.

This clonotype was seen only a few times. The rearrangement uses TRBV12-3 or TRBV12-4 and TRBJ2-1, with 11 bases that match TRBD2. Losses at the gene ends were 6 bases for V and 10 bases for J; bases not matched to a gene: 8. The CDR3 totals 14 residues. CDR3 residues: CASRLTSGVQEQFF. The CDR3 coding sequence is TGTGCCAGCAGACTGACTAGCGGGGTCCAGGAGCAGTTCTTC.

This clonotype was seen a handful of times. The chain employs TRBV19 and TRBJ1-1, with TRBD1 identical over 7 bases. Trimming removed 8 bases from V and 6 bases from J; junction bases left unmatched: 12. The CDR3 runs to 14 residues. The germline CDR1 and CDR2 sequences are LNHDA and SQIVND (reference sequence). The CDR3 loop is CASAPGQPAAEAFF. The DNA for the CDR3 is TGTGCCAGTGCCCCGGGACAGCCTGCCGCTGAAGCTTTCTTT.

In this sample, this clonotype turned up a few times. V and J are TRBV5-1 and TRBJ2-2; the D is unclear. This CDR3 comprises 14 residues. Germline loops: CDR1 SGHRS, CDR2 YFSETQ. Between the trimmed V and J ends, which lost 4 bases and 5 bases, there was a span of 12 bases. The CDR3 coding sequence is TGCGCCAGCAGCGTGGGTACGAGGACCGGGGAGCTGTTTTTT. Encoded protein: CASSVGTRTGELFF.

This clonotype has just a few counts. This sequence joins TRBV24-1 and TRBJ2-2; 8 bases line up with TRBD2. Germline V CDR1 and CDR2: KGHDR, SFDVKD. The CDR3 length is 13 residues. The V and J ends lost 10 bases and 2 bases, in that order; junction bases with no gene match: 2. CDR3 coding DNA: TGTGCCACTAGCGGGGTAAACACCGGGGAGCTGTTTTTT. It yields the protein CATSGVNTGELFF.

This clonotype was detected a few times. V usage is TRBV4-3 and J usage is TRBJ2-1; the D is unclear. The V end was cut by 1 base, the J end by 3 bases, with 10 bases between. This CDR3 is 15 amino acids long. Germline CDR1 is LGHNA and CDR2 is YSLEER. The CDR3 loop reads CASSQGIGFYNEQFF. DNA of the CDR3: TGCGCCAGCAGCCAAGGAATCGGCTTCTACAATGAGCAGTTCTTC.

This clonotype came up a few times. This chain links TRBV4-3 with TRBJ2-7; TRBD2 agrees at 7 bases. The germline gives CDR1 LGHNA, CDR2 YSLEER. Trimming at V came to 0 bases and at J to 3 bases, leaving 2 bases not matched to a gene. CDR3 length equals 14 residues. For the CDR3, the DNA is TGCGCCAGCAGCCAAGATCGGACTAGCTACGAGCAGTACTTC. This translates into CASSQDRTSYEQYF.

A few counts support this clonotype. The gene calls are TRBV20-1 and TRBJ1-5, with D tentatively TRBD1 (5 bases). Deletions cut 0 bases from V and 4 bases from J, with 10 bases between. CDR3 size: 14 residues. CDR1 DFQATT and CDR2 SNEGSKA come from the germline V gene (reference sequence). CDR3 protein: CSAREAGGNQPQHF. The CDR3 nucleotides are TGCAGTGCTAGAGAAGCGGGGGGGAATCAGCCCCAGCATTTT.

The chain's CDR3 is CASRLWNSGNTIYF. CDR3 sequence (DNA): TGTGCCAGCAGGCTATGGAACTCTGGAAACACCATATATTTT. The J gene is TRBJ1-3, the V gene TRBV6-6; D is unclear. CDR1 and CDR2 from the germline V gene are MNHNY and SVGAGI (reference sequence). The length of the CDR3 is 14 residues. With 6 bases removed from V and 0 bases from J, the gap between germline ends came to 9 bases.

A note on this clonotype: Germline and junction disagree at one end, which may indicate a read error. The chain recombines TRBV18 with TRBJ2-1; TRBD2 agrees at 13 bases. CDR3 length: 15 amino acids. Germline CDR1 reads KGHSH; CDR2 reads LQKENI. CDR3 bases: TGTGCCAGCTCCCCACTAGCGGGGGGGCGGAATGAGCAGTTCTTC. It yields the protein CASSPLAGGRNEQFF.

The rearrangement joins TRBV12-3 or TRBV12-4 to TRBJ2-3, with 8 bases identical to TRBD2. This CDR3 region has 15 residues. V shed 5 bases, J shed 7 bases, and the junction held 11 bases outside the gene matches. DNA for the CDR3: TGTGCCAGCAGTGCCCTCGGGGGGGCGGATAATACGCAGTATTTT. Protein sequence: CASSALGGADNTQYF.

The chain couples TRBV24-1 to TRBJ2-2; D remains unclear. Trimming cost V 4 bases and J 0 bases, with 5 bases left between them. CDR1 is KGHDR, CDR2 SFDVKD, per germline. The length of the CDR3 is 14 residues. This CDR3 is CATSDPTNTGELFF. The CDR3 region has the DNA TGTGCCACCAGTGACCCCACGAACACCGGGGAGCTGTTTTTT.

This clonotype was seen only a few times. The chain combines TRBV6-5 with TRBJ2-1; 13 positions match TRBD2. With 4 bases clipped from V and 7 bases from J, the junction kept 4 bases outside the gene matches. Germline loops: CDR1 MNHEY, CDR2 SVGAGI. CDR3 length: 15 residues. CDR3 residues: CASSSRTSGSNEQFF. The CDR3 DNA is TGTGCCAGCAGTTCGAGGACTAGCGGGAGTAATGAGCAGTTCTTC.

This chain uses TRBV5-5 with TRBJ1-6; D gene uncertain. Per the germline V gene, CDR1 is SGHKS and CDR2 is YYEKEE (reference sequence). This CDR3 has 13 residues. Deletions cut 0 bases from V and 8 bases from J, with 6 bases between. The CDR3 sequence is CASSLAGDSPLHF. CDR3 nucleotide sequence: TGTGCCAGCAGCTTGGCCGGGGATTCACCCCTCCACTTT.

The CDR3 DNA follows: TGCGCCAGCAGCGACGGGACGGCTGAGTGGCTTGAGCAGTTCTTC. Translating it yields CASSDGTAEWLEQFF. The chain links TRBV5-1 to TRBJ2-1, with D possibly being TRBD1 or TRBD2 (5 bases each). This CDR3 comprises 15 residues. Per the germline V gene, CDR1 is SGHRS and CDR2 is YFSETQ. V was shortened by 4 bases and J by 9 bases, with 20 bases between the two germline ends.

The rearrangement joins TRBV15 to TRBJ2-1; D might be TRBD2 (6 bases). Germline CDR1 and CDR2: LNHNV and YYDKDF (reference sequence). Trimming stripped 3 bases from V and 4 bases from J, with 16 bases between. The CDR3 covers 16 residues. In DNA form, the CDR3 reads TGTGCCACCAGCAGCACCTCTCCTGGGGGGTACAATGAGCAGTTCTTC. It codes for CATSSTSPGGYNEQFF.

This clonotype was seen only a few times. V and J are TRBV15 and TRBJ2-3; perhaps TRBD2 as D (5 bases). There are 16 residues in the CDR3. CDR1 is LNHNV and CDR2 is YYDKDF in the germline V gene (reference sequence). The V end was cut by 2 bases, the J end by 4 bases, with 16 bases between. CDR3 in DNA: TGTGCCACCAGCAGACCATGGTCCGGGGTAGCAGATACGCAGTATTTT. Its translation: CATSRPWSGVADTQYF.

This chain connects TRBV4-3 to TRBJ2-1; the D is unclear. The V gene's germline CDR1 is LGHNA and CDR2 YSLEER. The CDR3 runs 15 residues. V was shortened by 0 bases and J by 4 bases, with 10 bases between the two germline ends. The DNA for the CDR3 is TGCGCCAGCAGCCAAGATCAGAATTATTACAATGAGCAGTTCTTC. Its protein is CASSQDQNYYNEQFF.